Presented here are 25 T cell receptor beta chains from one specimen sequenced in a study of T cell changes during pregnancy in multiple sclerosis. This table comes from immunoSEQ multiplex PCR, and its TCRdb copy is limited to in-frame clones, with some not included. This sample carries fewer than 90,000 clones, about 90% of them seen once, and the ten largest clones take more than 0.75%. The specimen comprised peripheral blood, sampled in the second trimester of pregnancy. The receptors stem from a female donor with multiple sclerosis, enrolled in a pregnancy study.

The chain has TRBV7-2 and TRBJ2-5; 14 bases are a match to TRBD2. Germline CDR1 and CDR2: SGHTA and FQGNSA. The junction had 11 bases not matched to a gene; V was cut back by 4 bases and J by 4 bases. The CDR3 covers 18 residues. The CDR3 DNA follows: TGTGCCAGCAGCTCTAGGACTAGCGGGGGGCTTGGGGGAGAGACCCAGTACTTC. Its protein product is CASSSRTSGGLGGETQYF.

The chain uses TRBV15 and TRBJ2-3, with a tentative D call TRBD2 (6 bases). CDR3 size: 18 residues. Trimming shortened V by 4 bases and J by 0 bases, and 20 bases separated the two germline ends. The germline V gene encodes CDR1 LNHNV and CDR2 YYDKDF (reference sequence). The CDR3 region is CATSMGWRVAASTDTQYF. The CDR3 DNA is TGTGCCACCAGCATGGGGTGGCGGGTAGCGGCTAGCACAGATACGCAGTATTTT.

Written as DNA, the CDR3 is TGTGCCAGCAGCTTGGCGGGACAGGGATGGAAAACTGAAGCTTTCTTT. It translates to CASSLAGQGWKTEAFF. This chain connects TRBV5-6 to TRBJ1-1; 9 bases map to TRBD1. CDR3 length: 16 residues. The J segment lost 5 bases and the V segment lost 0 bases, leaving 8 bases of the junction unmatched. CDR1 and CDR2 from the germline V gene are SGHDT and YYEEEE.

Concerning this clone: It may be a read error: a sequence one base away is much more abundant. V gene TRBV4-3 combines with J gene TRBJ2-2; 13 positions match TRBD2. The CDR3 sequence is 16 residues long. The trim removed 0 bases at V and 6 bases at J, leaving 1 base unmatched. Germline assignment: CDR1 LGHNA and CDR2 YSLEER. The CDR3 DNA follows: TGCGCCAGCAGCCAAGACACTAGCGGGGGGGCCGGGGAGCTGTTTTTT. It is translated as CASSQDTSGGAGELFF.

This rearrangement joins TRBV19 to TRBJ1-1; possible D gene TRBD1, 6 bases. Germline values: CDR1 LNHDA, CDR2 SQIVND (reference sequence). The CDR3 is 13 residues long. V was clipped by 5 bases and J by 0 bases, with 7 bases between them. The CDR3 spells CASSGQLNTEAFF. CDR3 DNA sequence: TGTGCCAGTAGTGGACAGCTGAACACTGAAGCTTTCTTT.

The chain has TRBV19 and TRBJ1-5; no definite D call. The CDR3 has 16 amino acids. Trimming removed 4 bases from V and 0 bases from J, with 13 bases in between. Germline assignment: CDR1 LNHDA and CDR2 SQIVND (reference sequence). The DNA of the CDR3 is TGTGCCAGTAGTACCACACGACGGGATAGCAATCAGCCCCAGCATTTT. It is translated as CASSTTRRDSNQPQHF.

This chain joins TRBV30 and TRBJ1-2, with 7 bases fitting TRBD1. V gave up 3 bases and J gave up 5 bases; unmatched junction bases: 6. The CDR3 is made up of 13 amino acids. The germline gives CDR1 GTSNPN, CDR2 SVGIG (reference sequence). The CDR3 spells CAWRGQPPYGYTF. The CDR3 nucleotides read TGTGCCTGGAGGGGACAGCCACCTTATGGCTACACCTTC.

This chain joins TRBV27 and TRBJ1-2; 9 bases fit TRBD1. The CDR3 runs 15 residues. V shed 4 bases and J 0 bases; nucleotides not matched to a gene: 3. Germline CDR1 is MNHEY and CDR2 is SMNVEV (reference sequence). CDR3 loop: CASSSRQGANYGYTF. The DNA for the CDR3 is TGTGCCAGCAGTTCCCGACAGGGGGCTAACTATGGCTACACCTTC.

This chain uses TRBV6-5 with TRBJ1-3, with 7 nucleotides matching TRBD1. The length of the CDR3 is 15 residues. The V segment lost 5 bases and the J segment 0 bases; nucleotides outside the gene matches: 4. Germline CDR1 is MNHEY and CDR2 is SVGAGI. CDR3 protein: CASSLRDSSGNTIYF. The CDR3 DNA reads TGTGCCAGCAGTCTCCGGGACAGCTCTGGAAACACCATATATTTT.

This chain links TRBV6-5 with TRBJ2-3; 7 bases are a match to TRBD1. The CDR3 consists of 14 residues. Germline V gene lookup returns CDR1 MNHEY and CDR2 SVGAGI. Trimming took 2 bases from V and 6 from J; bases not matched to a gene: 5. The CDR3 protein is CASSYRGLGDTQYF. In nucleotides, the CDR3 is TGTGCCAGCAGTTACAGGGGGCTAGGGGATACGCAGTATTTT.

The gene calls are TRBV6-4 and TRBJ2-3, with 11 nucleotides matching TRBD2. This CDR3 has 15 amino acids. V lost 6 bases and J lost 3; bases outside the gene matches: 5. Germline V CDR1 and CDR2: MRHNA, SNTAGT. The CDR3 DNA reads TGTGCCAGCAGCGATGGGACTAGCGGTACAGATACGCAGTATTTT. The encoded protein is CASSDGTSGTDTQYF.

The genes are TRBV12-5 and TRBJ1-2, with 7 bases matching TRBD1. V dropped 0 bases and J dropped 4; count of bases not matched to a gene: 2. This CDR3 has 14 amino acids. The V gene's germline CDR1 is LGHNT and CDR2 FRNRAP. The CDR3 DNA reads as TGTGCTAGTGGTTTGGTGGCAGGGGGCTATGGCTACACCTTC. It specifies CASGLVAGGYGYTF.

For the CDR3, the DNA is TGTGCCAGCAGCTTAATGGGGTGGGCTAGCGGATTCACCGGGGAGCTGTTTTTT. This codes for CASSLMGWASGFTGELFF. The chain carries TRBV7-3 and TRBJ2-2; TRBD2 aligns across 7 bases. With 1 base clipped from V and 4 bases from J, the junction kept 12 bases outside the gene matches. The CDR3 length is 18 residues. CDR1 is SGHTA and CDR2 is FQGTGA in the germline V gene.

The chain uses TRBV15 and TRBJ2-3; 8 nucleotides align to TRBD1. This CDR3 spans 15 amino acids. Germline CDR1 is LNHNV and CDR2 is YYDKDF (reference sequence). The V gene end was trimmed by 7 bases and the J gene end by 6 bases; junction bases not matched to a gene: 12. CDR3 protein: CATIPRQGKTDTQYF. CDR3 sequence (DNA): TGTGCCACCATCCCTCGACAGGGGAAGACGGATACGCAGTATTTT.

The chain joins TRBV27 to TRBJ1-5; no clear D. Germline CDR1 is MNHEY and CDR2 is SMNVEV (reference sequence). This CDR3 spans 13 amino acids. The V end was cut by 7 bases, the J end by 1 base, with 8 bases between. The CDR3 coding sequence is TGTGCCAGCAAGGTGGGCAGCAATCAGCCCCAGCATTTT. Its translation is CASKVGSNQPQHF.

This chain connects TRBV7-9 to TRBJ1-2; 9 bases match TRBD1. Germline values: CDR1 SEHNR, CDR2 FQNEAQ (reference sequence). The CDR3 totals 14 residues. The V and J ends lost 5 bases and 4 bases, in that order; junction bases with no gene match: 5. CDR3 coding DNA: TGTGCCAGCAGCCCCGGGACAGGGACCTATGGCTACACCTTC. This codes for CASSPGTGTYGYTF.

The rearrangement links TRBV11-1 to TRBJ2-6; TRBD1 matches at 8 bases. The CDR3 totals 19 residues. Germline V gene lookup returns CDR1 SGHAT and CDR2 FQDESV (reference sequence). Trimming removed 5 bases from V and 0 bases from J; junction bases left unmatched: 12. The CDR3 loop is CASSRPVTGEVSGANVLTF. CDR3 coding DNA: TGTGCCAGCAGCCGACCCGTGACAGGGGAAGTCTCTGGGGCCAACGTCCTGACTTTC.

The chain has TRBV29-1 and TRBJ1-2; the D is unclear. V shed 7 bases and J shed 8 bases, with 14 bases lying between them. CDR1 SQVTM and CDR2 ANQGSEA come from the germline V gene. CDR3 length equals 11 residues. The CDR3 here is CSAFGPRGYTF. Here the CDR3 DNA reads TGCAGCGCTTTCGGTCCTAGAGGCTACACCTTC.

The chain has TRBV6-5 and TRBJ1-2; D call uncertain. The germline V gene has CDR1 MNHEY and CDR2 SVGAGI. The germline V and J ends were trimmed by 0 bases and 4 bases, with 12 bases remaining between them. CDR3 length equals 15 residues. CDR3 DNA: TGTGCCAGCAGTTACTCGGGCCCCGGCCCCTATGGCTACACCTTC. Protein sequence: CASSYSGPGPYGYTF.

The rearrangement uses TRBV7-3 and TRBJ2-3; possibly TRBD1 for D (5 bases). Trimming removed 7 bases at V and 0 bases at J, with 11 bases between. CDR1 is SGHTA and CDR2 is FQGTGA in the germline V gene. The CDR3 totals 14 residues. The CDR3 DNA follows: TGTGCCAGCAAAAGACAGCCTAGCACAGATACGCAGTATTTT. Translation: CASKRQPSTDTQYF.

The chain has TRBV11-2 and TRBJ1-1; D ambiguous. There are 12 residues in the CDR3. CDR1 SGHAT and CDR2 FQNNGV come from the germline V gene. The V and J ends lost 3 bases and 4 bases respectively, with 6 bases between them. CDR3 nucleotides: TGTGCCAGCAGCTTTCCGGGCACTGAAGCTTTCTTT. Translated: CASSFPGTEAFF.

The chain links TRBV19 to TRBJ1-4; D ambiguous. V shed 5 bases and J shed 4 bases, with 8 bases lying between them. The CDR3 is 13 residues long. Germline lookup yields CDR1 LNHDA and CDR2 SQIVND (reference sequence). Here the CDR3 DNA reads TGTGCCAGTAGTGATAGCTATAATGAAAAACTGTTTTTT. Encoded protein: CASSDSYNEKLFF.

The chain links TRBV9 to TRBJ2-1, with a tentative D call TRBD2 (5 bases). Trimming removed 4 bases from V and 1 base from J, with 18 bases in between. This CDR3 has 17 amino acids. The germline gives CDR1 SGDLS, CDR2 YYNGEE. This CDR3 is CASSSSSLRGSYNEQFF. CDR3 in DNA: TGTGCCAGCAGCTCCTCCAGCCTCCGAGGGTCCTACAATGAGCAGTTCTTC.

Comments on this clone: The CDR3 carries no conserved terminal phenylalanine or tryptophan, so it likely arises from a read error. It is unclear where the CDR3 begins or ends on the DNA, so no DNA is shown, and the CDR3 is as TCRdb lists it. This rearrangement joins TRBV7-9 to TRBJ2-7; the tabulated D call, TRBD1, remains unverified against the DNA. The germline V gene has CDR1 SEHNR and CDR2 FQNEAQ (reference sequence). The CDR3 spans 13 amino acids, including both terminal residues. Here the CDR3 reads CASSSPLGQGPLL.

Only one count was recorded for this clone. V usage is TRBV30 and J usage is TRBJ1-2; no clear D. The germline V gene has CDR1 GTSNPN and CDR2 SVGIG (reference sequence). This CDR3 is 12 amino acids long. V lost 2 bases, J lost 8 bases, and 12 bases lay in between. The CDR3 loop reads CAWSSAYRGYTF. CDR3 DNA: TGTGCCTGGAGTAGCGCTTATCGGGGCTACACCTTC.